These 15 T cell receptor beta chains were all obtained from the same sample, sequenced in a study of T cell clonality in common variable immunodeficiency. Profiling relied on immunoSEQ multiplex PCR, and the TCRdb table lists in-frame clones only, not all of them. The data list tens of thousands of clones, none observed once; about 1.7% falls to the top ten. Sequencing was done on a sample of peripheral blood mononuclear cells. Receptors originate from a person aged 18 to 70 in good health.

This clone was seen a few times. Sequencing ends 3 residues short of the CDR3 end; the germline J gene provides the rest. This chain connects TRBV25-1 to TRBJ1-4, with 7 bases lining up with TRBD1. The germline gives CDR1 MGHDK, CDR2 SYGVNS. There are 16 residues in the CDR3. V lost 3 bases to trimming and J lost 4 bases; unmatched junction nucleotides: 8. The CDR3 sequence: CASSDPRTGDNEKLFF. The CDR3 bases that were read are TGTGCCAGCAGTGATCCTAGGACAGGAGATAATGAAAAA. Filled out from reference TRBV25-1 and TRBJ1-4, the complete variable domain reads EADIYQTPRYLVIGTGKKITLECSQTMGHDKMYWYQQDPGMELHLIHYSYGVNSTEKGDLSSESTVSRIRTEHFPLTLESARPSHTSQYLCASSDPRTGDNEKLFFGSGTQLSVL.

This clone was found many times. The CDR3 end falls 3 residues outside the read, so it is completed with the germline J gene. The chain is built from TRBV30 and TRBJ2-1; no clear D gene. With 0 bases removed from V and 8 bases from J, the gap between germline ends came to 5 bases. Germline V gene sequence: CDR1 GTSNPN, CDR2 SVGIG (reference sequence). The CDR3 spans 11 residues. The CDR3 loop reads CAWSVQDEQFF. The covered CDR3 bases are TGTGCCTGGAGTGTGCAGGATGAG. Looking up the rest from reference TRBV30 and TRBJ2-1 gives the full variable domain: SQTIHQWPATLVQPVGSPLSLECTVEGTSNPNLYWYRQAAGRGLQLLFYSVGIGQISSEVPQNLSASRPQDRQFILSSKKLLLSDSGFYLCAWSVQDEQFFGPGTRLTVL.

This clone was seen ten or more times. The read ends 3 residues before the CDR3 terminus; that terminus is restored from the germline J gene. This chain joins TRBV6-2 or TRBV6-3 and TRBJ2-4, with TRBD2 matching over 12 bases. V shed 2 bases and J 7 bases; nucleotides not matched to a gene: 9. The CDR3 length is 17 residues. CDR1 and CDR2 from the germline V gene are MNHEY and SVGEGT. The CDR3 loop reads CASSYPLAGGPSNIQYF. The sequenced part of the CDR3 DNA is TGTGCCAGCAGTTACCCGCTAGCGGGGGGGCCATCGAACATT.

This clone appeared many times. The CDR3 end is not reached by the read, which stops 3 residues before it; the germline J gene fills it in. This chain connects TRBV5-5 to TRBJ2-3; TRBD1 might be the D (5 bases). V dropped 4 bases and J dropped 2 bases, with 11 bases sitting between them. The germline CDR1 and CDR2 sequences are SGHKS and YYEKEE (reference sequence). CDR3 length equals 14 residues. The sequenced CDR3 bases are TGTGCCAGCAGCCAGGACACTTTCACAGATACG. This encodes CASSQDTFTDT. The full CDR3 reads CASSQDTFTDTQYF.

At least ten counts were recorded for this clone. The chain's CDR3 is CASSRGGGQPQHF. CDR3 DNA (partial): TGTGCCAGCAGCCGAGGGGGGGGCCAGCCC. This chain joins TRBV2 and TRBJ1-5; TRBD1 is a possible D gene (6 bases). The read falls 3 residues short of the CDR3 end, and the missing part is taken from the germline J gene. The CDR3 has 13 residues. Germline CDR1 reads SNHLY; CDR2 reads FYNNEI. Between the trimmed V and J ends, which lost 6 bases and 7 bases, there was a span of 13 bases.

This clone showed up many times. Read sequence stops 3 residues before the CDR3 end, and the germline J gene provides the missing end. This rearrangement joins TRBV14 to TRBJ1-1; D is uncertain. This CDR3 is built from 14 residues. Per germline, CDR1 SGHDN and CDR2 FVKESK. Trimming left V 7 bases short and J 1 base short, with 13 bases between. The CDR3 here is CASTLAESNTEAFF. The covered CDR3 bases are TGTGCCAGCACCCTGGCAGAATCGAACACTGAA.

This clone appeared many times. Read data end 3 residues before the CDR3 end; the end is taken from the germline J gene. The V and J genes are TRBV30 and TRBJ1-3; 8 positions match TRBD1. The junction had 2 bases not matched to a gene; V was cut back by 1 base and J by 0 bases. Germline V CDR1 and CDR2: GTSNPN, SVGIG (reference sequence). This CDR3 has 15 residues. This CDR3 reads CAWSAQGVSGNTIYF. The part of the CDR3 DNA that was read is TGTGCCTGGAGTGCACAGGGGGTCTCTGGAAACACC.

The sample holds many counts of this clone. The CDR3 end is not reached by the read, which stops 3 residues before it; the germline J gene fills it in. The chain recombines TRBV2 with TRBJ2-7, with TRBD2 matching over 14 bases. This CDR3 spans 17 amino acids. Germline V gene sequence: CDR1 SNHLY, CDR2 FYNNEI. The ends lost 6 bases at V and 2 bases at J; junction bases unmatched: 9. Partial CDR3 DNA: TGTGCCAGCAGGAAAACGGGACTAGCGGGAGTCCCCTACGAG. Protein sequence: CASRKTGLAGVPYE. The CDR3 in its entirety is CASRKTGLAGVPYEQYF.

In this sample, this clone turned up many times. From the germline J gene comes the end of the CDR3, since the read stops 3 residues before it. The V and J genes are TRBV6-2 or TRBV6-3 and TRBJ1-1; the D is unclear. V lost 6 bases, J lost 0 bases, and 8 bases lay in between. The CDR3 loop spans 13 amino acids. Germline CDR1 MNHEY, CDR2 SVGEGT. The CDR3 sequence is CASSLNMNTEAFF. The CDR3 bases that were read are TGTGCCAGCAGCCTGAACATGAACACTGAA.

This clone has just a few counts. The read finishes 3 residues shy of the CDR3 end, and the germline J gene is used to complete it. V and J are TRBV19 and TRBJ1-1, with 9 bases identical to TRBD1. Losses at the gene ends were 7 bases for V and 5 bases for J; bases not matched to a gene: 5. The CDR3 spans 13 residues. The germline CDR1 and CDR2 sequences are LNHDA and SQIVND (reference sequence). The CDR3 protein is CASKDRGYTEAFF. The sequenced part of the CDR3 DNA is TGTGCCAGTAAGGACAGGGGTTATACTGAA.

At least ten counts were recorded for this clone. The missing CDR3 end, 3 residues past where the read stops, is filled in from the germline J gene. This sequence joins TRBV12-3 or TRBV12-4 and TRBJ2-7, with D possibly being TRBD1 (6 bases). With 10 bases removed from V and 0 bases from J, the gap between germline ends came to 10 bases. The CDR3 totals 12 residues. The part of the CDR3 DNA that was read is TGTGCCAAGGGGACACTCTCCTACGAG. Protein product: CAKGTLSYE. The entire CDR3 is CAKGTLSYEQYF.

This clone was detected many times. Read data end 3 residues before the CDR3 end; the end is taken from the germline J gene. The V and J genes are TRBV5-1 and TRBJ1-5; no clear D. CDR3 length: 14 residues. V was pared by 4 bases and J by 5 bases, with 13 bases between. CDR1 is SGHRS, CDR2 YFSETQ, per germline. CDR3 protein: CASSPGEVDQPQHF. The DNA read from the CDR3 is TGCGCCAGCAGCCCCGGGGAGGTAGATCAGCCC.

In its sample, this clone was seen many times. The read comes to an end 3 residues before the CDR3 does, leaving the germline J gene to fill in the end. This rearrangement joins TRBV2 to TRBJ2-5, with 12 bases matching TRBD1. Germline CDR1 and CDR2: SNHLY and FYNNEI. There are 16 residues in the CDR3. Unmatched junction bases numbered 3, after V lost 4 bases and J lost 0 bases. The DNA read from the CDR3 is TGTGCCAGCAGTGGAGGGACAGGGGGCAACCAAGAGACC. Translated: CASSGGTGGNQET. The CDR3, in full, reads CASSGGTGGNQETQYF.

This clone was observed many times. Read data end 3 residues before the CDR3 end; the end is taken from the germline J gene. The J gene is TRBJ2-3, the V gene TRBV6-2 or TRBV6-3; 8 positions agree with TRBD2. The CDR3 length is 15 residues. V shed 2 bases, J shed 5 bases, and the junction held 6 bases outside the gene matches. The V gene's germline CDR1 is MNHEY and CDR2 SVGEGT. The CDR3 loop reads CASSYAGREGDTQYF. CDR3 bases read: TGTGCCAGCAGTTACGCGGGTCGGGAGGGAGATACG.

Ten or more counts support this clone. The read gets to within 3 residues of the CDR3 end, and the germline J gene fills in the rest. This chain links TRBV28 with TRBJ1-2, with D hard to call. Germline CDR1 MDHEN, CDR2 SYDVKM. The ends were cut back, 7 bases at V and 6 bases at J, with 12 bases in the middle. This CDR3 has 12 residues. The sequenced CDR3 bases are TGTGCCAGCAACTTCCCCGGGGATGGC. This translates into CASNFPGDG. The whole CDR3 protein is CASNFPGDGYTF.